Listed below are T cell receptor beta chains from one sample, sequenced in a study of memory CD8 T cells in hepatitis C reinfection. Sequencing used immunoSEQ multiplex PCR; TCRdb keeps in-frame clones, though not all of them. The sample has 35,000 to 55,000 clones, approximately 87% seen once; the top ten hold 0.95% to 1.5%. Sequencing used naive CD8+ T cells sorted from blood. The receptors derive from a man aged 18-30 years with hepatitis C virus infection. The CDR3 runs from the conserved cysteine through the conserved F or W. Fields, in order: J gene, V gene, clone size, D gene, CDR3 protein, CDR3 DNA. The D gene is left open where the match is weak. The size of a clone is reported for some rows only, either as once, few or many, or as a class for expanded clones.

j_call: TRBJ1-1; v_call: TRBV6-5; clone_size: few; d_call: TRBD1; cdr3_aa: CASSQIGQANTEAFF; cdr3_nt: TGTGCCAGCAGCCAAATCGGACAGGCCAACACTGAAGCTTTCTTT
j_call: TRBJ1-1; v_call: TRBV4-1; clone_size: -; d_call: -; cdr3_aa: CASSQGWGSGLTEAFF; cdr3_nt: TGCGCCAGCAGCCAAGGCTGGGGCTCTGGGTTGACTGAAGCTTTCTTT
j_call: TRBJ1-2; v_call: TRBV5-6; clone_size: -; d_call: TRBD1; cdr3_aa: CASREDRLYGYTF; cdr3_nt: TGTGCCAGCAGGGAGGACAGGCTCTATGGCTACACCTTC
j_call: TRBJ2-3; v_call: TRBV4-2; clone_size: -; d_call: TRBD2; cdr3_aa: CASSQEIGLAGFSYTDTQYF; cdr3_nt: TGTGCCAGCAGCCAAGAGATCGGTCTAGCGGGATTCTCTTACACAGATACGCAGTATTTT
j_call: TRBJ1-1; v_call: TRBV7-9; clone_size: -; d_call: -; cdr3_aa: CASSLAKKEIF; cdr3_nt: TGTGCCAGCAGCTTAGCAAAAAAGGAGATTTTT
j_call: TRBJ2-3; v_call: TRBV18; clone_size: -; d_call: TRBD2; cdr3_aa: CASSPNPGASGLSTQYF; cdr3_nt: TGTGCCAGCTCACCAAACCCCGGGGCTAGCGGGCTTAGTACGCAGTATTTT
j_call: TRBJ2-3; v_call: TRBV27; clone_size: -; d_call: TRBD1; cdr3_aa: CASSFWTGEDTQYF; cdr3_nt: TGTGCCAGCAGTTTTTGGACAGGGGAAGATACGCAGTATTTT
j_call: TRBJ2-3; v_call: TRBV29-1; clone_size: -; d_call: -; cdr3_aa: CSVEDGIGGIDTQYF; cdr3_nt: TGCAGCGTCGAAGACGGCATAGGGGGTATAGATACGCAGTATTTT
j_call: TRBJ2-2; v_call: TRBV5-4; clone_size: -; d_call: TRBD2; cdr3_aa: CASSFPTSGGAGELFF; cdr3_nt: TGTGCCAGCAGCTTTCCGACTAGCGGGGGGGCCGGGGAGCTGTTTTTT
j_call: TRBJ2-1; v_call: TRBV5-1; clone_size: -; d_call: TRBD1; cdr3_aa: CASSSQGSTYNEQFF; cdr3_nt: TGCGCCAGCAGCTCACAGGGGAGCACCTACAATGAGCAGTTCTTC
j_call: TRBJ2-1; v_call: TRBV11-2; clone_size: -; d_call: TRBD2; cdr3_aa: CASSLVVSWTSDNHNEQFF; cdr3_nt: TGTGCCAGCAGCTTAGTTGTTAGCTGGACTAGCGATAATCACAATGAGCAGTTCTTC
j_call: TRBJ2-1; v_call: TRBV19; clone_size: -; d_call: -; cdr3_aa: CASSPGGGYNEQFF; cdr3_nt: TGTGCCAGCAGTCCAGGGGGAGGTTACAATGAGCAGTTCTTC
j_call: TRBJ2-3; v_call: TRBV7-2; clone_size: -; d_call: TRBD2; cdr3_aa: CASSSLAGSLDTQYF; cdr3_nt: TGTGCCAGCAGCTCCCTAGCGGGCTCCCTAGATACGCAGTATTTT
j_call: TRBJ2-1; v_call: TRBV11-3; clone_size: -; d_call: -; cdr3_aa: CASSPGSGGSYNEQFF; cdr3_nt: TGTGCCAGCAGCCCAGGATCCGGCGGGTCCTACAATGAGCAGTTCTTC
j_call: TRBJ2-1; v_call: TRBV5-4; clone_size: -; d_call: -; cdr3_aa: CASSLGGSAEQFF; cdr3_nt: TGTGCCAGCAGTCTGGGGGGAAGTGCTGAGCAGTTCTTC
j_call: TRBJ2-2; v_call: TRBV10-2; clone_size: few; d_call: -; cdr3_aa: CASSEFAVSSKNTGELFF; cdr3_nt: TGCGCCAGCAGTGAGTTTGCGGTATCATCTAAGAACACCGGGGAGCTGTTTTTT
j_call: TRBJ2-2; v_call: TRBV6-5; clone_size: -; d_call: -; cdr3_aa: CASSYSRTGELFF; cdr3_nt: TGTGCCAGCAGTTACTCGCGCACCGGGGAGCTGTTTTTT
j_call: TRBJ1-6; v_call: TRBV6-5; clone_size: -; d_call: TRBD1; cdr3_aa: CASSYSGQGSPLHF; cdr3_nt: TGTGCCAGCAGTTACTCCGGACAGGGTTCACCCCTCCACTTT
j_call: TRBJ1-1; v_call: TRBV6-5; clone_size: -; d_call: -; cdr3_aa: CASSPTGWTEAFF; cdr3_nt: TGTGCCAGCAGTCCTACAGGGTGGACTGAAGCTTTCTTT
j_call: TRBJ1-1; v_call: TRBV6-5; clone_size: few; d_call: TRBD1; cdr3_aa: CASSRTGVTEAFF; cdr3_nt: TGTGCCAGCAGTCGGACAGGGGTGACTGAAGCTTTCTTT
j_call: TRBJ1-1; v_call: TRBV15; clone_size: -; d_call: TRBD1; cdr3_aa: CATSRAFRQGMNTEAFF; cdr3_nt: TGTGCCACCAGCAGAGCCTTTCGACAGGGTATGAACACTGAAGCTTTCTTT
j_call: TRBJ2-5; v_call: TRBV5-1; clone_size: -; d_call: TRBD1; cdr3_aa: CASSLAQDREGGQETQYF; cdr3_nt: TGCGCCAGCAGCTTGGCCCAGGACAGGGAAGGGGGCCAAGAGACCCAGTACTTC
j_call: TRBJ2-5; v_call: TRBV4-1; clone_size: -; d_call: -; cdr3_aa: CASSQLIYSQETQYF; cdr3_nt: TGCGCCAGCAGCCAACTTATTTACAGCCAAGAGACCCAGTACTTC
j_call: TRBJ2-7; v_call: TRBV4-2; clone_size: -; d_call: -; cdr3_aa: CASSQDEDSPYYEQYF; cdr3_nt: TGTGCCAGCAGCCAAGACGAGGACAGTCCTTACTACGAGCAGTACTTC
j_call: TRBJ1-3; v_call: TRBV30; clone_size: once; d_call: -; cdr3_aa: CAWSVSGRPGNTIYF; cdr3_nt: TGTGCCTGGAGTGTATCAGGGCGACCTGGAAACACCATATATTTT
j_call: TRBJ1-1; v_call: TRBV6-5; clone_size: -; d_call: TRBD1; cdr3_aa: CASTDNPGTGNEAFF; cdr3_nt: TGTGCCAGCACGGACAACCCAGGGACAGGAAATGAAGCTTTCTTT